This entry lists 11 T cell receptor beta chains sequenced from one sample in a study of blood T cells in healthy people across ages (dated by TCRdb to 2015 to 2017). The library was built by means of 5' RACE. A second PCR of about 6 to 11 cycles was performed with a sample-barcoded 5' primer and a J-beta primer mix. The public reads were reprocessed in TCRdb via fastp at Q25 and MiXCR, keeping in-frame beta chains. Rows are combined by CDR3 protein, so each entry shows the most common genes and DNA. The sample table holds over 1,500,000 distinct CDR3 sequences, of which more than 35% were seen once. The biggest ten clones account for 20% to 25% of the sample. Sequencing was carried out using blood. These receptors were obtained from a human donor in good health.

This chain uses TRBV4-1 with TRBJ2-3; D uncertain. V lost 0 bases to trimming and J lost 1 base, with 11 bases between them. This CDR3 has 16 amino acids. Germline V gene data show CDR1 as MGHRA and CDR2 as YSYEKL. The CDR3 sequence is CASSQDQALGTDTQYF. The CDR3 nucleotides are TGCGCCAGCAGCCAAGATCAGGCACTTGGCACAGATACGCAGTATTTT.

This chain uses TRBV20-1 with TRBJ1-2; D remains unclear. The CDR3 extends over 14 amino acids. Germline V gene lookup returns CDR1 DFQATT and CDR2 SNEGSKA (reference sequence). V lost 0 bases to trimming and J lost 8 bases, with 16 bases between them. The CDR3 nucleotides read TGCAGTGCTAGAGAGGGCAGGCCAGCGTTCGGCTACACCTTC. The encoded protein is CSAREGRPAFGYTF.

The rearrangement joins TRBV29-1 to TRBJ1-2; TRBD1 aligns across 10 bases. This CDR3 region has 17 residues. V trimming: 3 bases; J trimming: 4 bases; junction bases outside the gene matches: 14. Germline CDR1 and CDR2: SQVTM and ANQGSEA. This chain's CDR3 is CSVDDQTGGYGSYGYTF. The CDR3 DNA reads TGCAGCGTTGATGATCAGACAGGGGGCTACGGTAGCTATGGCTACACCTTC. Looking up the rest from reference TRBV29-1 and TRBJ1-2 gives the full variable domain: SAVISQKPSRDICQRGTSLTIQCQVDSQVTMMFWYRQQPGQSLTLIATANQGSEATYESGFVIDKFPISRPNLTFSTLTVSNMSPEDSSIYLCSVDDQTGGYGSYGYTFGSGTRLTVV.

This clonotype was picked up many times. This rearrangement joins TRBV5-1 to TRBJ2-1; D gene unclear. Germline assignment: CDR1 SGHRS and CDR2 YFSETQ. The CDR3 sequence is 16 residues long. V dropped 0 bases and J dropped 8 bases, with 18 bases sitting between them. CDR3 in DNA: TGCGCCAGCAGCTTGGAAGGCAGCCCCACATGGCATGAGCAGTTCTTC. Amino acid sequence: CASSLEGSPTWHEQFF.

The CDR3 DNA reads as TGTGCCAGCAGCTTAGCGTTGGCAGAATTGAGACGACGATATGGCTACACCTTC. Amino acids: CASSLALAELRRRYGYTF. The V gene is TRBV7-2, the J gene TRBJ1-2; D not certain. Trimming took off 0 bases at V and 5 bases at J, with 22 bases between the two ends. CDR3 length: 18 amino acids. Germline V gene lookup returns CDR1 SGHTA and CDR2 FQGNSA.

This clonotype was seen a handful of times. Written as DNA, the CDR3 is TGTGCCACCCTGACAGGGCTCAAGGATCAGCCCCAGCATTTT. Translation gives CATLTGLKDQPQHF. This sequence joins TRBV10-3 and TRBJ1-5; 7 nucleotides align to TRBD1. Germline trimming cut 10 bases from V and 5 bases from J; bases unmatched to any gene: 11. CDR1 is ENHRY and CDR2 is SYGVKD in the germline V gene. This CDR3 region has 14 residues.

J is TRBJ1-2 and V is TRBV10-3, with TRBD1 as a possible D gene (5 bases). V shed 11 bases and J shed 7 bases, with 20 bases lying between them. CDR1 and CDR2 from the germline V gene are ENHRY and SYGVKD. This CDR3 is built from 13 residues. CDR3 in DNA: TGTGCCCACGGCAAAACCAGGGAGAGTGGCTACACCTTC. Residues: CAHGKTRESGYTF.

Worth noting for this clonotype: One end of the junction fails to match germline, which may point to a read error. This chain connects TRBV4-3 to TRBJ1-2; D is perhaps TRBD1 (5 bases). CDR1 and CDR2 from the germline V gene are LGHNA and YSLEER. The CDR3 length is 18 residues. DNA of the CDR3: TGCGCCGGCAGCCAAGATGGGACGGACGTGGATCCGGACTATGGCTACACCTTC. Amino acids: CAGSQDGTDVDPDYGYTF.

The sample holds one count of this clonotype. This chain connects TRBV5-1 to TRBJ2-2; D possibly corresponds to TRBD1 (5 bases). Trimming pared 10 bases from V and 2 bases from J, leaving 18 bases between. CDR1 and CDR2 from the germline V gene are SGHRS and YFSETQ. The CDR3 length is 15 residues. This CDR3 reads CAGTRARANTGELFF. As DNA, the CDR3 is TGCGCCGGCACCAGGGCCAGGGCCAACACCGGGGAGCTGTTTTTT.

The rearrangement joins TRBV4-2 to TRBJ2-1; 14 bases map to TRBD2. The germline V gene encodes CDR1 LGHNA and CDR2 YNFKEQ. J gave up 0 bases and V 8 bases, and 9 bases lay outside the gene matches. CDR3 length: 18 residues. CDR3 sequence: CASATGLAGVHSYNEQFF. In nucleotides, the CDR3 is TGTGCCAGCGCCACGGGACTAGCGGGGGTTCACTCCTACAATGAGCAGTTCTTC.

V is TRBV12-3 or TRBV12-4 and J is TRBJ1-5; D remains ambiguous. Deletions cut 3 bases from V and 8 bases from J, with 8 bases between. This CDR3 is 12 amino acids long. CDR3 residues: CASSFHFEPQHF. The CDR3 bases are TGTGCCAGCAGTTTCCATTTTGAGCCCCAGCATTTT.